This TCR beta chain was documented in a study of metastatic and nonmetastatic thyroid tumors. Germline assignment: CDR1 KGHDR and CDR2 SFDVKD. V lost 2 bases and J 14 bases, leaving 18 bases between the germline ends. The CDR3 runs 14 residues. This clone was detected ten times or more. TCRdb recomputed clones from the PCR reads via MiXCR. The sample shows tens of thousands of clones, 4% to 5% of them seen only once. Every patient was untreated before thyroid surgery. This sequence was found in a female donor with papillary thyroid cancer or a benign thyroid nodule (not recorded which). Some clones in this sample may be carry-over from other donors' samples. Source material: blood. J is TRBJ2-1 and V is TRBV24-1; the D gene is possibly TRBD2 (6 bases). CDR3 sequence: CATSDSGSPMSKFF. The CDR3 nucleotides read TGTGCCACCAGTGATTCCGGGAGTCCCATGAGCAAGTTCTTC.